Below are 7 T cell receptor beta chains sequenced from a single sample in a study of cytomegalovirus exposure and HLA in healthy donors. The primer mix had 60 Vbeta and 13 Jbeta primers. Libraries were prepared by immunoSEQ multiplex PCR; TCRdb keeps only in-frame clonotypes and omits some of them. The sample carries more than 55,000 clones, 80% recorded once. The specimen was PBMCs. These TCRs come from a woman between 35 and 50 years old in good health and CMV-seronegative.

The chain is built from TRBV7-8 and TRBJ2-3; 15 nucleotides agree with TRBD2. Germline CDR1 and CDR2: SGHVS and FQNEAQ. The V segment lost 5 bases and the J segment 4 bases; nucleotides outside the gene matches: 10. The CDR3 is made up of 18 amino acids. As DNA, the CDR3 is TGTGCCAGCAGCCCCCGGACTAGCGGGAGGGCCAGGGCAGATACGCAGTATTTT. It specifies CASSPRTSGRARADTQYF. Full variable domain (missing parts from reference TRBV7-8 and TRBJ2-3): GAGVSQSPRYKVAKRGQDVALRCDPISGHVSLFWYQQALGQGPEFLTYFQNEAQLDKSGLPSDRFFAERPEGSVSTLKIQRTQQEDSAVYLCASSPRTSGRARADTQYFGPGTRLTVL.

The chain recombines TRBV9 with TRBJ2-3; a weak D match, TRBD2 (6 bases). This CDR3 is built from 14 residues. Trimming removed 4 bases at V and 0 bases at J, with 9 bases between. The germline CDR1 and CDR2 sequences are SGDLS and YYNGEE. CDR3: CASSISGSTDTQYF. The CDR3 DNA is TGTGCCAGCAGCATCAGCGGGAGCACAGATACGCAGTATTTT.

The V and J genes are TRBV25-1 and TRBJ1-5; 7 positions agree with TRBD1. Trimming took 5 bases from V and 3 from J; bases not matched to a gene: 4. CDR3 length equals 14 residues. Per germline, CDR1 MGHDK and CDR2 SYGVNS. Written as DNA, the CDR3 is TGTGCCAGCAGTCCGACAGGGCCCAATCAGCCCCAGCATTTT. The encoded protein is CASSPTGPNQPQHF.

The rearrangement uses TRBV7-3 and TRBJ2-7; D may be TRBD2 (7 bases). The CDR3 covers 15 residues. V shed 1 base and J shed 3 bases, with 13 bases lying between them. Germline CDR1 reads SGHTA; CDR2 reads FQGTGA. CDR3 residues: CASSLSGGFGYEQYF. The CDR3, as DNA: TGTGCCAGCAGCTTAAGCGGGGGCTTCGGCTACGAGCAGTACTTC.

This clone was observed a handful of times. V gene TRBV4-3 combines with J gene TRBJ1-5; 12 bases match TRBD1. J gave up 0 bases and V 3 bases, and 12 bases lay outside the gene matches. CDR3 length: 20 amino acids. Germline loops: CDR1 LGHNA, CDR2 YSLEER. CDR3 sequence reads: CASSQTTPGQGAISNQPQHF. CDR3 bases: TGCGCCAGCAGCCAGACGACCCCGGGACAGGGGGCGATTAGCAATCAGCCCCAGCATTTT.

The genes are TRBV28 and TRBJ2-7; the D gene is possibly TRBD1 (6 bases). Germline V gene sequence: CDR1 MDHEN, CDR2 SYDVKM. This CDR3 contains 12 residues. V was shortened by 6 bases and J by 3 bases, with 9 bases between the two germline ends. The CDR3 region has the DNA TGTGCCAGCAGGTCAGGGGACTACGAGCAGTACTTC. As protein: CASRSGDYEQYF.

This clone was observed once. The J gene is TRBJ1-4, the V gene TRBV28; TRBD1 aligns across 11 bases. After removal of 1 base from V and 7 bases from J, the junction contained 11 bases not matched to a gene. CDR1 is MDHEN and CDR2 is SYDVKM in the germline V gene. The CDR3 spans 18 residues. The CDR3 DNA reads as TGTGCCAGCAGTTTATTAGTTCGGGGGACAGGGGGGGGTGAAAAACTGTTTTTT. It yields the protein CASSLLVRGTGGGEKLFF.